This T cell receptor beta chain was observed in a study of T cell responses to AZD1222 COVID-19 vaccine. Study-level results: Recipients of AZD1222 seropositive at baseline numbered only five or six. Spike-specific TCRs gained breadth and depth after people received two AZD1222 doses. Donors, mostly white British, included more females; clonal diversity was possibly underestimated.

Points on this clone: Its antigen is unknown.

The protocol was immunoSEQ multiplex PCR, while the TCRdb copy is restricted to in-frame clones and leaves out a portion. The table records approximately 120,000 clones, roughly nine tenths of them present only once. There are 14 residues in the CDR3. The J segment lost 10 bases and the V segment lost 5 bases, leaving 9 bases of the junction unmatched. Germline V gives CDR1 MGHDK, CDR2 SYGVNS. The sequencing used peripheral blood, collected on day 0 of AZD1222 vaccination. The rearrangement joins TRBV25-1 to TRBJ1-4, with 8 nucleotides matching TRBD1. The receptor comes from an adult in good health. CDR3 coding DNA: TGTGCCAGCAGTTTCGGGTCACAGGGGGGAAAACTGTTTTTT. This sequence encodes CASSFGSQGGKLFF.